This TCR beta chain comes out of a study of T cell repertoires in ileal Crohn's disease. The study, taken as a whole, reports: Compared with CD4 T cells, sorted CD8 cells carried more expanded clones.

About this clone itself: Its antigen is unidentified.

The sample's time point: proximal margin of the surgical specimen (macroscopically non-inflamed). Here immunoSEQ multiplex PCR was the method, and the copy in TCRdb shows in-frame clones only, minus some. Found here are approximately 3,200 clones, around 79% of them singletons; the top ten hold roughly two thirds. The receptor was derived from an adult with Crohn's disease. The specimen was ileal tissue.

CDR3 amino acids: CASSRSRTYNEQFF. The CDR3 region has the DNA TGTGCCAGCAGCCGCTCACGGACCTACAATGAGCAGTTCTTC. V is TRBV11-1 and J is TRBJ2-1, with D uncertain. The V end lost 5 bases, the J end lost 2 bases, and 10 bases lay between the germline ends. CDR1 is SGHAT and CDR2 is FQDESV in the germline V gene (reference sequence). This CDR3 has 14 residues.